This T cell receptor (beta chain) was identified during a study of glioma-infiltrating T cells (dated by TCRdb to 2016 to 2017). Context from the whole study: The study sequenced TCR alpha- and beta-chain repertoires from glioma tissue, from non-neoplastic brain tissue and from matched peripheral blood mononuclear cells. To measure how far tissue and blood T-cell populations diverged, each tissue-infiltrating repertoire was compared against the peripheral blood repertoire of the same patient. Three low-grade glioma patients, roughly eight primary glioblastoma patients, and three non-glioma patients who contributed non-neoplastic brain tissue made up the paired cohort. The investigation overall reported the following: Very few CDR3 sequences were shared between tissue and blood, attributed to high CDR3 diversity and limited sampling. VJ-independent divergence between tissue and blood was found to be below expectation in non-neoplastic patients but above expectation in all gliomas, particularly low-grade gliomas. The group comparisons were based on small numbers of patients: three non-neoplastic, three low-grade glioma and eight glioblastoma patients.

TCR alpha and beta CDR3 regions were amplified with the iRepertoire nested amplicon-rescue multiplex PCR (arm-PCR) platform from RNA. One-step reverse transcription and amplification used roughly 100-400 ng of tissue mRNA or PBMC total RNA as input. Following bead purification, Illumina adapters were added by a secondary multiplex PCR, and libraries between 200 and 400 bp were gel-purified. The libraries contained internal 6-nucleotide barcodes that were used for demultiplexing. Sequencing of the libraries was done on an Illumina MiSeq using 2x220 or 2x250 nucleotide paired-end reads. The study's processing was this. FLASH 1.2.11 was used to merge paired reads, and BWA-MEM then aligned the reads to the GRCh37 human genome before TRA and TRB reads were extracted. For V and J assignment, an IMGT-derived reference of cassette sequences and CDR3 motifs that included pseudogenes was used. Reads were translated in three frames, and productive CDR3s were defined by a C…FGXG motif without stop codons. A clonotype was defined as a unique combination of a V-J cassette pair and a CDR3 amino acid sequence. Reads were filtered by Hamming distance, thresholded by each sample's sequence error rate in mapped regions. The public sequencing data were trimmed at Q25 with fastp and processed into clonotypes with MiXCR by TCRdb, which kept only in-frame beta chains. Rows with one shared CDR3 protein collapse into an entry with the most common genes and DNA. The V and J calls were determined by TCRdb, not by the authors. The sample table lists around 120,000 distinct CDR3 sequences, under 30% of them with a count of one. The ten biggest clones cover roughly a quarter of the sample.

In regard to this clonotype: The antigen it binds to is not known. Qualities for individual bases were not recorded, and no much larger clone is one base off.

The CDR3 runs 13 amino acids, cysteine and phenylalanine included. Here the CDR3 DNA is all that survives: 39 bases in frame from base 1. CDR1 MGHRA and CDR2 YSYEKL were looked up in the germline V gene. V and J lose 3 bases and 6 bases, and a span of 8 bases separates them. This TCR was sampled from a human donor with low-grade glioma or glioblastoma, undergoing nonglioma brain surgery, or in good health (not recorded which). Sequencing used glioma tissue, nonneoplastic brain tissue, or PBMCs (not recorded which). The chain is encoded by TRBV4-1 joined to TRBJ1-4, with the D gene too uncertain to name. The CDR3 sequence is CASSQGYYEKLFF. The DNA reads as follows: TGCGCCAGCAGCCAGGGATACTATGAAAAACTGTTTTTT.